The text below deals with one TCR beta chain. Its antigen is unknown. Assay: immunoSEQ multiplex PCR; the TCRdb copy retains only in-frame clones and omits some. The sample lists under 150,000 clones, roughly 84% seen once, with 6% to 8% in the top ten. V lost 3 bases to trimming and J lost 4 bases; unmatched junction nucleotides: 4. Germline loops: CDR1 MDHEN, CDR2 SYDVKM. The CDR3 is 15 residues long. These data originate in a study of T cell responses to AZD1222 COVID-19 vaccine. General observations from the study: None of the repertoires were sampled until the peak T cell response had passed. At baseline, just a handful of AZD1222 recipients tested seropositive. Receipt of two AZD1222 doses was followed by a rise in Spike-specific TCR breadth and depth. There were mostly white British donors and more females than males, and clonal diversity was possibly underestimated.

The chain is built from TRBV28 and TRBJ2-2; 8 bases are a match to TRBD2. The sequence came from an adult in good health. Material: peripheral blood, obtained on day 0 of AZD1222 vaccination. The CDR3 region has the DNA TGTGCCAGCAGTTTGCGTACTAGCGGCACCGGGGAGCTGTTTTTT. Translating it yields CASSLRTSGTGELFF. Using reference TRBV28 and TRBJ2-2 for the parts outside the CDR3, the full variable domain is DVKVTQSSRYLVKRTGEKVFLECVQDMDHENMFWYRQDPGLGLRLIYFSYDVKMKEKGDIPEGYSVSREKKERFSLILESASTNQTSMYLCASSLRTSGTGELFFGEGSRLTVL.